This TCR beta chain was sequenced in a study of T cell responses to AZD1222 COVID-19 vaccine. Findings of the study overall: As reported, nearly half of all spike-specific TCRs target variant regions that are unmutated. Spike-specific TCR breadth and depth rose after two AZD1222 doses. Females outnumbered males among donors, who were mostly white British; clonal diversity was possibly underestimated. Spike-wide vaccine-associated CD4 TCRs dominated at 160-218 and 743-854.

Remarks on this clone: Its antigen remains unknown.

V lost 5 bases and J 0 bases, leaving 7 bases between the germline ends. This CDR3 comprises 14 residues. Germline CDR1 reads SGHTA; CDR2 reads FQGNSA. Profiling relied on immunoSEQ multiplex PCR, and the TCRdb table lists in-frame clones only, not all of them. The sample yields more than 140,000 clones, more than 70% seen once. The clonotype was recovered from an adult in good health. Sequences were derived from peripheral blood, sampled on day 0 of AZD1222 vaccination. V is TRBV7-2 and J is TRBJ2-2; D remains ambiguous. The CDR3 nucleotides read TGTGCCAGCAGCCCCTGGGCGAACACCGGGGAGCTGTTTTTT. The encoded protein is CASSPWANTGELFF.